These 6 T cell receptor beta chains originate from one sample sequenced in a study of blood T cell repertoires in COVID-19. The protocol was immunoSEQ multiplex PCR, while the TCRdb copy is restricted to in-frame clones and leaves out a portion. The data contain roughly 23,000 clones, 91% of them singletons. The sequencing sample was made of peripheral blood. These TCRs come from a woman in her 70s with active COVID-19.

The chain employs TRBV19 and TRBJ1-5; tentatively, D is TRBD1 (5 bases). CDR3 length: 14 amino acids. V lost 2 bases, J lost 4 bases, and 9 bases lay in between. The germline CDR1 and CDR2 sequences are LNHDA and SQIVND (reference sequence). As DNA, the CDR3 is TGTGCCAGTAGTATATGGGGCGGAAATCAGCCCCAGCATTTT. It codes for CASSIWGGNQPQHF. Full variable domain (rest looked up from reference TRBV19 and TRBJ1-5): DGGITQSPKYLFRKEGQNVTLSCEQNLNHDAMYWYRQDPGQGLRLIYYSQIVNDFQKGDIAEGYSVSREKKESFPLTVTSAQKNPTAFYLCASSIWGGNQPQHFGDGTRLSIL.

The chain couples TRBV28 to TRBJ2-2; TRBD2 is a possible D gene (6 bases). With 4 bases removed from V and 5 bases from J, the gap between germline ends came to 20 bases. CDR3 length: 17 amino acids. Germline V gene data show CDR1 as MDHEN and CDR2 as SYDVKM. The CDR3 here is CASSSNRPSRGTGELFF. CDR3 coding DNA: TGTGCCAGCAGTTCGAATCGTCCCTCCCGGGGGACCGGGGAGCTGTTTTTT.

J is TRBJ2-7 and V is TRBV5-1, with a possible D match to TRBD2 (6 bases). Trimming shortened V by 7 bases and J by 2 bases, and 13 bases separated the two germline ends. CDR1 is SGHRS, CDR2 YFSETQ, per germline. The CDR3 loop spans 13 amino acids. CDR3 nucleotides: TGCGCCAGCGGCCCAACTAGCCCCTACGAGCAGTACTTC. Encoded protein: CASGPTSPYEQYF.

V usage is TRBV11-3 and J usage is TRBJ1-2; 9 bases are shared with TRBD1. Germline loops: CDR1 SGHNT, CDR2 YENEEA. The CDR3 is 16 amino acids. The V segment lost 6 bases and the J segment 5 bases; nucleotides outside the gene matches: 13. The CDR3 loop is CASRHYGVQGAYGYTF. CDR3 sequence (DNA): TGTGCCAGCAGACATTACGGGGTACAGGGGGCTTATGGCTACACCTTC. Looking up the rest from reference TRBV11-3 and TRBJ1-2 gives the full variable domain: EAGVVQSPRYKIIEKKQPVAFWCNPISGHNTLYWYLQNLGQGPELLIRYENEEAVDDSQLPKDRFSAERLKGVDSTLKIQPAELGDSAVYLCASRHYGVQGAYGYTFGSGTRLTVV.

The V call is TRBV10-3, the J call TRBJ2-3; D unresolved. V lost 6 bases to trimming and J lost 0 bases, with 4 bases between them. CDR3 length: 12 amino acids. Germline lookup yields CDR1 ENHRY and CDR2 SYGVKD. The CDR3 spells CAISSSTDTQYF. CDR3 DNA sequence: TGTGCCATCAGCTCTAGCACAGATACGCAGTATTTT.

This sequence joins TRBV11-2 and TRBJ1-4; D is unresolved. Trimming took off 2 bases at V and 3 bases at J, with 10 bases between the two ends. Germline V CDR1 and CDR2: SGHAT, FQNNGV. CDR3 size: 15 residues. The CDR3 loop reads CASSLRGDPNEKLFF. In nucleotides, the CDR3 is TGTGCCAGCAGCTTACGCGGGGATCCTAATGAAAAACTGTTTTTT.